This TCR beta chain was obtained from a study of blood T cell repertoires in COVID-19. Looking at the study overall: COVID-19 samples collected from the United States, Italy and Spain covered acute and convalescent phases.

The method was immunoSEQ multiplex PCR; TCRdb's version includes in-frame clones alone and lacks a portion of them. The sample gives tens of thousands of clones, 79% of which show up once; approximately 11% is in the top ten. The sequencing sample was made of peripheral blood. This clonotype was obtained from a man in his 70s with acute or convalescent COVID-19.

The DNA of the CDR3 is TGCGCCAGCAGCCCCGGGACTCTCCAAGAGACCCAGTACTTC. Its protein product is CASSPGTLQETQYF. This rearrangement joins TRBV5-1 to TRBJ2-5, with D possibly TRBD2 on 6 matching bases. Deletions cut 4 bases from V and 1 base from J, with 11 bases between. The CDR3 has 14 amino acids. Germline lookup yields CDR1 SGHRS and CDR2 YFSETQ.